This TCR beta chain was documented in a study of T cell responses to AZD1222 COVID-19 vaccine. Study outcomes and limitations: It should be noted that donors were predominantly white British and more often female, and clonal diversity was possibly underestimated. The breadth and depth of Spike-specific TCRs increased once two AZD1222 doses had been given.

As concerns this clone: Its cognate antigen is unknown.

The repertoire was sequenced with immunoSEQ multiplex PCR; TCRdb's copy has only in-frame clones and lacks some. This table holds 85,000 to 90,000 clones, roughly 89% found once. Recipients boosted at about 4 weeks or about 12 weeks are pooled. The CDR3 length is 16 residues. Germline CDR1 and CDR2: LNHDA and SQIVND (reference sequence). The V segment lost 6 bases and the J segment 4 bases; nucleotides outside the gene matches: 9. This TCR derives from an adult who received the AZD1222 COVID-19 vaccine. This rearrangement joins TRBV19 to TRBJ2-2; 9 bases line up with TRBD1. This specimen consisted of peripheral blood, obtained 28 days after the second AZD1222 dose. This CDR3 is CASRLDRGVLTGELFF. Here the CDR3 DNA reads TGTGCCAGTAGACTCGACAGGGGGGTTCTCACCGGGGAGCTGTTTTTT. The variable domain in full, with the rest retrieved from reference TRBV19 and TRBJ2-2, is DGGITQSPKYLFRKEGQNVTLSCEQNLNHDAMYWYRQDPGQGLRLIYYSQIVNDFQKGDIAEGYSVSREKKESFPLTVTSAQKNPTAFYLCASRLDRGVLTGELFFGEGSRLTVL.